Shown below are 11 T cell receptor beta chains from a single sample sequenced in a study of blood T cell repertoires in COVID-19. Some clones are missing from TCRdb's copy, which holds only in-frame ones; the method was immunoSEQ multiplex PCR. The sample contains more than 150,000 clones, more than 75% of which appear only once. The sample comprised peripheral blood. These receptors all come from a man in his fifties or sixties with COVID-19, enrolled during active disease.

The rearrangement links TRBV28 to TRBJ1-2; 8 positions agree with TRBD1. Germline-derived CDR1 and CDR2 are MDHEN and SYDVKM. The ends lost 5 bases at V and 4 bases at J; junction bases unmatched: 12. The CDR3 loop spans 16 amino acids. In nucleotides, the CDR3 is TGTGCCAGCAGTCCCCAGGGGGCAGGGTCGGGCTATGGCTACACCTTC. The encoded protein is CASSPQGAGSGYGYTF.

This clone turned up a few times. The chain has TRBV5-5 and TRBJ1-6; unclear D gene. V was pared by 4 bases and J by 8 bases, with 16 bases between. The CDR3 consists of 15 residues. CDR1 and CDR2 from the germline V gene are SGHKS and YYEKEE (reference sequence). CDR3 in amino acids: CASSRTAGGDSPLHF. As DNA, the CDR3 is TGTGCCAGCAGCCGGACGGCGGGTGGGGATTCACCCCTCCACTTT.

The V call is TRBV6-1, the J call TRBJ1-1, with D perhaps TRBD1 (6 bases). The CDR3 is 14 residues long. Germline CDR1 and CDR2: MNHNS and SASEGT. Trimming stripped 6 bases from V and 0 bases from J, with 11 bases between. The CDR3 protein is CASSPTGMNTEAFF. In DNA, the CDR3 is TGTGCCAGCAGCCCGACAGGCATGAACACTGAAGCTTTCTTT.

The chain links TRBV6-2 or TRBV6-3 to TRBJ2-6, with TRBD2 as a possible D gene (6 bases). The CDR3 has 15 amino acids. Per germline, CDR1 MNHEY and CDR2 SVGEGT. Trimming removed 2 bases from V and 1 base from J, with 6 bases in between. The CDR3 region has the DNA TGTGCCAGCAGTTACGCGGGGTCTGGGGCCAACGTCCTGACTTTC. It encodes CASSYAGSGANVLTF.

The rearrangement links TRBV9 to TRBJ1-3; 7 bases map to TRBD1. The germline CDR1 and CDR2 sequences are SGDLS and YYNGEE. V lost 3 bases, J lost 8 bases, and 8 bases stayed unmatched. The length of the CDR3 is 14 residues. In DNA form, the CDR3 reads TGTGCCAGCAGCGGACAGGGTTCACGGGACACCATATATTTT. Its translation is CASSGQGSRDTIYF.

The chain combines TRBV11-3 with TRBJ2-3; TRBD2 agrees at 12 bases. From germline, CDR1 is SGHNT and CDR2 YENEEA. The length of the CDR3 is 16 residues. V trimming: 1 base; J trimming: 6 bases; junction bases outside the gene matches: 5. The DNA for the CDR3 is TGTGCCAGCAGCTTAGGGACTAGCGGGGCTCCGGATACGCAGTATTTT. It encodes CASSLGTSGAPDTQYF. Full variable domain (rest looked up from reference TRBV11-3 and TRBJ2-3): EAGVVQSPRYKIIEKKQPVAFWCNPISGHNTLYWYLQNLGQGPELLIRYENEEAVDDSQLPKDRFSAERLKGVDSTLKIQPAELGDSAVYLCASSLGTSGAPDTQYFGPGTRLTVL.

This clone has only a few counts. The rearrangement joins TRBV7-9 to TRBJ2-1; 7 bases align to TRBD2. Germline trimming cut 1 base from V and 0 bases from J; bases unmatched to any gene: 3. The CDR3 spans 16 residues. Germline V gene data show CDR1 as SEHNR and CDR2 as FQNEAQ (reference sequence). The CDR3 here is CASSLVLASSYNEQFF. The DNA of the CDR3 is TGTGCCAGCAGCTTAGTACTAGCGAGCTCCTACAATGAGCAGTTCTTC.

This sequence joins TRBV28 and TRBJ1-2, with 8 bases fitting TRBD1. This CDR3 is built from 17 residues. Per germline, CDR1 MDHEN and CDR2 SYDVKM. V was clipped by 10 bases and J by 2 bases; unmatched bases: 18. The CDR3 bases are TGTGCCACCCTATCGCGGGCAGGGGGCGATCCAAACTATGGCTACACCTTC. Its translation: CATLSRAGGDPNYGYTF.

This chain connects TRBV19 to TRBJ1-5; D unresolved. The germline V gene has CDR1 LNHDA and CDR2 SQIVND (reference sequence). V was pared by 10 bases and J by 2 bases, with 27 bases between. CDR3 length: 18 amino acids. Here the CDR3 reads CATSAIVGSGFGNQPQHF. The CDR3 bases are TGTGCCACCTCAGCCATAGTAGGCAGCGGATTTGGCAATCAGCCCCAGCATTTT.

V and J are TRBV4-2 and TRBJ2-2, with D tentatively TRBD2 (5 bases). Trimming took 0 bases from V and 1 from J, leaving 6 bases between them. The CDR3 consists of 15 residues. Looked up from germline, CDR1 is LGHNA and CDR2 is YNFKEQ. CDR3 region: CASSQDAGNTGELFF. In DNA, the CDR3 is TGTGCCAGCAGCCAAGATGCGGGGAACACCGGGGAGCTGTTTTTT.

The chain links TRBV27 to TRBJ2-5, with 9 nucleotides matching TRBD1. Germline CDR1 and CDR2: MNHEY and SMNVEV (reference sequence). The CDR3 extends over 16 amino acids. J gave up 5 bases and V 6 bases, and 13 bases lay outside the gene matches. CDR3 sequence reads: CASSLTLQGAWETQYF. The CDR3 nucleotides are TGTGCCAGCAGCCTCACTCTACAGGGGGCTTGGGAGACCCAGTACTTC.